Below are 26 T cell receptor beta chains sequenced from a single sample in a study of cytomegalovirus exposure and HLA in healthy donors. 60 Vbeta and 13 Jbeta primers were used in PCR. Clones were sequenced by immunoSEQ multiplex PCR, and TCRdb holds only the in-frame ones, with some missing. Of over 95,000 clones in the sample, roughly three quarters were seen once. Sequencing was performed on PBMCs. All receptors derive from a woman aged 40 to 49 in good health and CMV-seropositive.

This chain uses TRBV28 with TRBJ1-2, with TRBD1 matching 8 bases. Germline trimming cut 4 bases from V and 4 bases from J; bases unmatched to any gene: 5. Germline V CDR1 and CDR2: MDHEN, SYDVKM. The CDR3 totals 14 residues. The CDR3 nucleotides are TGTGCCAGCAGTTCCTCAGGGGGCAGCTATGGCTACACCTTC. Its protein product is CASSSSGGSYGYTF.

The chain has TRBV7-9 and TRBJ2-7, with TRBD1 as a possible D gene (5 bases). Per germline, CDR1 SEHNR and CDR2 FQNEAQ (reference sequence). The CDR3 loop spans 14 amino acids. V lost 5 bases and J lost 1, with 12 bases in between. CDR3 residues: CASSIDSGSYEQYF. CDR3 nucleotides: TGTGCCAGCAGCATCGACAGTGGGTCCTACGAGCAGTACTTC.

CDR3 protein: CASRTGTGVNEKLFF. As DNA, the CDR3 is TGTGCCAGCCGTACCGGGACAGGGGTTAATGAAAAACTGTTTTTT. The chain carries TRBV6-6 and TRBJ1-4; 10 bases match TRBD1. V dropped 8 bases and J dropped 4; count of bases not matched to a gene: 7. Germline V gives CDR1 MNHNY, CDR2 SVGAGI (reference sequence). The CDR3 covers 15 residues.

V usage is TRBV19 and J usage is TRBJ1-1; no firm D call. Germline V gives CDR1 LNHDA, CDR2 SQIVND (reference sequence). The CDR3 runs 12 residues. Trimming removed 5 bases from V and 5 bases from J, with 9 bases in between. CDR3: CASSHLRTEAFF. The DNA for the CDR3 is TGTGCCAGTAGTCATTTGCGGACTGAAGCTTTCTTT.

V usage is TRBV9 and J usage is TRBJ1-2; D remains unclear. The CDR3 spans 15 residues. Germline CDR1 reads SGDLS; CDR2 reads YYNGEE. V lost 0 bases and J lost 4, with 13 bases in between. CDR3 protein: CASSVDAGYSYGYTF. In DNA form, the CDR3 reads TGTGCCAGCAGCGTAGACGCAGGTTACTCCTATGGCTACACCTTC. The full variable domain, in which reference TRBV9 and TRBJ1-2 provide the parts outside the CDR3, is DSGVTQTPKHLITATGQRVTLRCSPRSGDLSVYWYQQSLDQGLQFLIQYYNGEERAKGNILERFSAQQFPDLHSELNLSSLELGDSALYFCASSVDAGYSYGYTFGSGTRLTVV.

Concerning this clone itself: Other DNA variants within this sample encode the same CDR3. The J gene is TRBJ1-6, the V gene TRBV30; D call uncertain. This CDR3 has 14 amino acids. V lost 0 bases, J lost 10 bases, and 13 bases lay in between. CDR1 and CDR2 from the germline V gene are GTSNPN and SVGIG (reference sequence). The CDR3 loop reads CAWSVLERQSPLHF. The CDR3 coding sequence is TGTGCCTGGAGTGTGCTCGAGCGGCAATCACCCCTCCACTTT.

J is TRBJ1-1 and V is TRBV5-1; 7 positions agree with TRBD1. There are 14 residues in the CDR3. Unmatched junction bases numbered 4, after V lost 1 base and J lost 4 bases. CDR1 SGHRS and CDR2 YFSETQ come from the germline V gene. The CDR3 loop reads CASSLIRGPTEAFF. The DNA of the CDR3 is TGCGCCAGCAGCTTGATTAGGGGGCCCACTGAAGCTTTCTTT.

The V gene is TRBV6-5, the J gene TRBJ2-1; no reliable D call. The ends were cut back, 6 bases at V and 8 bases at J, with 14 bases in the middle. This CDR3 has 13 amino acids. Germline V gene lookup returns CDR1 MNHEY and CDR2 SVGAGI. The CDR3 region has the DNA TGTGCCAGCAGACCCTACTCCGGAGATGAGCAGTTCTTC. Protein sequence: CASRPYSGDEQFF.

The chain links TRBV13 to TRBJ1-3, with TRBD1 identical over 7 bases. The ends lost 6 bases at V and 2 bases at J; junction bases unmatched: 7. Germline V gene lookup returns CDR1 PRHDT and CDR2 FYEKMQ (reference sequence). The CDR3 is 15 residues long. CDR3 sequence reads: CASRRQGGTGNTIYF. CDR3 DNA: TGTGCCAGCAGAAGACAGGGAGGCACTGGAAACACCATATATTTT. Full variable domain (missing parts from reference TRBV13 and TRBJ1-3): AAGVIQSPRHLIKEKRETATLKCYPIPRHDTVYWYQQGPGQDPQFLISFYEKMQSDKGSIPDRFSAQQFSDYHSELNMSSLELGDSALYFCASRRQGGTGNTIYFGEGSWLTVV.

The chain couples TRBV4-2 to TRBJ1-5; 8 bases fit TRBD1. In germline, CDR1 is LGHNA, CDR2 YNFKEQ. This CDR3 region has 17 residues. V shed 4 bases, J shed 3 bases, and the junction held 11 bases outside the gene matches. The CDR3 reads CASSPGRGQAFNQPQHF. CDR3 coding DNA: TGTGCCAGCAGCCCCGGTAGGGGACAGGCGTTCAATCAGCCCCAGCATTTT.

A few counts support this clone. The rearrangement links TRBV4-1 to TRBJ1-4, with 10 bases that match TRBD1. From germline, CDR1 is MGHRA and CDR2 YSYEKL. The CDR3 contains 17 residues. The J segment lost 8 bases and the V segment lost 4 bases, leaving 13 bases of the junction unmatched. The CDR3 region is CASSPTAGTGAEEKLFF. The DNA of the CDR3 is TGCGCCAGCAGCCCCACGGCCGGGACAGGGGCCGAGGAAAAACTGTTTTTT.

The V call is TRBV18, the J call TRBJ2-1, with D possibly TRBD2 on 6 matching bases. The CDR3 runs to 15 residues. Trimming left V 3 bases short and J 0 bases short, with 9 bases between. Germline V CDR1 and CDR2: KGHSH, LQKENI. CDR3 region: CASSPAGPSYNEQFF. DNA for the CDR3: TGTGCCAGCTCACCCGCGGGGCCCTCCTACAATGAGCAGTTCTTC.

The CDR3 DNA sequence: TGTGCCAGCAGCCAGGGCAGGAACACTGAAGCTTTCTTT. Translating it yields CASSQGRNTEAFF. This chain uses TRBV7-2 with TRBJ1-1; a weak D match, TRBD1 (5 bases). With 5 bases removed from V and 1 base from J, the gap between germline ends came to 8 bases. Germline V lookup: CDR1 SGHTA, CDR2 FQGNSA. This CDR3 is built from 13 residues.

V usage is TRBV16 and J usage is TRBJ1-6; 8 nucleotides match TRBD1. The germline V gene encodes CDR1 KGHSY and CDR2 FQNENV. The CDR3 contains 15 residues. With 2 bases clipped from V and 7 bases from J, the junction kept 4 bases outside the gene matches. The CDR3 bases are TGTGCCAGCAGCCAAAGGACAGGGCACAATTCACCCCTCCACTTT. Translating gives CASSQRTGHNSPLHF. The full variable domain, its missing parts supplied by reference TRBV16 and TRBJ1-6, is GEEVAQTPKHLVRGEGQKAKLYCAPIKGHSYVFWYQQVLKNEFKFLISFQNENVFDETGMPKERFSAKCLPNSPCSLEIQATKLEDSAVYFCASSQRTGHNSPLHFGNGTRLTVT.

The chain combines TRBV19 with TRBJ1-3; a weak D match, TRBD1 (5 bases). V was trimmed by 9 bases and J by 2 bases, leaving 14 bases between them. This CDR3 comprises 14 residues. The V gene's germline CDR1 is LNHDA and CDR2 SQIVND (reference sequence). The CDR3 here is CASQPGGTGNTIYF. The CDR3 DNA reads as TGTGCCAGCCAGCCGGGGGGTACTGGAAACACCATATATTTT.

The chain combines TRBV6-5 with TRBJ2-5, with D tentatively TRBD2 (6 bases). The germline V gene has CDR1 MNHEY and CDR2 SVGAGI. The germline V and J ends were trimmed by 2 bases and 1 base, with 8 bases remaining between them. The CDR3 has 14 residues. In DNA, the CDR3 is TGTGCCAGCAGTTACGGGGGGACCCAAGAGACCCAGTACTTC. Translated, it gives CASSYGGTQETQYF.

The chain combines TRBV28 with TRBJ1-3; the D is unclear. Trimming cost V 1 base and J 0 bases, with 7 bases left between them. This CDR3 contains 15 residues. CDR1 and CDR2 from the germline V gene are MDHEN and SYDVKM. The CDR3 loop is CASSLLGSSGNTIYF. CDR3 nucleotide sequence: TGTGCCAGCAGTTTATTGGGGAGCTCTGGAAACACCATATATTTT.

This clone was recorded only once. The chain uses TRBV6-5 and TRBJ2-2; TRBD2 is a possible D gene (5 bases). The length of the CDR3 is 14 residues. Per germline, CDR1 MNHEY and CDR2 SVGAGI. The V and J ends lost 8 bases and 0 bases respectively, with 10 bases between them. The CDR3, as DNA: TGTGCCAGCTCTGCCGGGGCGAACACCGGGGAGCTGTTTTTT. Translation gives CASSAGANTGELFF.

The chain combines TRBV18 with TRBJ2-1, with unresolved D. Trimming pared 4 bases from V and 8 bases from J, leaving 18 bases between. The CDR3 contains 15 residues. Germline V gene data show CDR1 as KGHSH and CDR2 as LQKENI. Written as DNA, the CDR3 is TGTGCCAGCTCACAATCTACCGTGGCGGTCGATGAGCAGTTCTTC. Translation gives CASSQSTVAVDEQFF.

The chain has TRBV5-1 and TRBJ1-6; D may be TRBD1 (6 bases). V shed 2 bases and J shed 6 bases, with 15 bases lying between them. This CDR3 is built from 16 residues. Germline-derived CDR1 and CDR2 are SGHRS and YFSETQ. CDR3 coding DNA: TGCGCCAGCAGCTTCGACAGGACACTTCTTAATTCACCCCTCCACTTT. Translating gives CASSFDRTLLNSPLHF.

V and J are TRBV7-9 and TRBJ1-4; tentative D call: TRBD1 (5 bases). Trimming left V 10 bases short and J 3 bases short, with 12 bases between. Germline CDR1 SEHNR, CDR2 FQNEAQ (reference sequence). The length of the CDR3 is 13 residues. The CDR3 here is CATRGFPNEKLFF. The CDR3 DNA follows: TGTGCCACGCGGGGGTTCCCTAATGAAAAACTGTTTTTT.

The CDR3 nucleotides are TGTGCCAGCAGCTTAGCGGCTAGCGGATCCACCTACGAGCAGTACTTC. This translates into CASSLAASGSTYEQYF. The chain recombines TRBV7-2 with TRBJ2-7, with 7 bases fitting TRBD2. The germline V gene has CDR1 SGHTA and CDR2 FQGNSA. The CDR3 runs to 16 residues. V lost 0 bases, J lost 2 bases, and 7 bases stayed unmatched.

The rearrangement links TRBV5-4 to TRBJ1-3, with TRBD1 matching over 9 bases. The CDR3 runs to 15 residues. Losses at the gene ends were 0 bases for V and 3 bases for J; bases not matched to a gene: 1. From germline, CDR1 is SGHNT and CDR2 YYREEE (reference sequence). The CDR3 here is CASSLGTGVGNTIYF. CDR3 coding DNA: TGTGCCAGCAGCTTGGGGACAGGGGTTGGAAACACCATATATTTT.

This clone was found once. V and J are TRBV28 and TRBJ1-1, with TRBD1 matching 7 bases. Germline V lookup: CDR1 MDHEN, CDR2 SYDVKM. Trimming took 5 bases from V and 3 from J; bases not matched to a gene: 12. The CDR3 covers 16 residues. The CDR3 coding sequence is TGTGCCAGCAGTCTGAGGACAGGACGGGTCGACACTGAAGCTTTCTTT. Encoded protein: CASSLRTGRVDTEAFF.

The chain couples TRBV5-4 to TRBJ2-7; TRBD2 aligns across 11 bases. J was trimmed by 3 bases and V by 4 bases; bases with no gene match: 9. The germline CDR1 and CDR2 sequences are SGHNT and YYREEE (reference sequence). The CDR3 sequence is 16 residues long. CDR3 DNA sequence: TGTGCCAGCAGCCCAGAAATTCTAGCGGGGGGCTACGAGCAGTACTTC. This translates into CASSPEILAGGYEQYF.

A remark on this clone: Germline is not matched at one junction end, which may reflect a read error. The same CDR3 is also encoded by other DNA sequences in this sample. The CDR3 DNA follows: TGTGCCAGCAGCCCGGGGACAGGGAGGCCCGAAAAGCTGTTTTTT. Translated, it gives CASSPGTGRPEKLFF. This chain links TRBV5-4 with TRBJ1-4; TRBD1 aligns across 9 bases. The germline CDR1 and CDR2 sequences are SGHNT and YYREEE (reference sequence). The CDR3 covers 15 residues. The full variable domain, its missing parts supplied by reference TRBV5-4 and TRBJ1-4, is ETGVTQSPTHLIKTRGQQVTLRCSSQSGHNTVSWYQQALGQGPQFIFQYYREEENGRGNFPPRFSGLQFPNYSSELNVNALELDDSALYLCASSPGTGRPEKLFFGSGTQLSVL.